The 30 T cell receptor beta chains presented below share a single source sample, sequenced in a study of blood T cells in healthy people across ages. Alongside a J-beta primer mix, a sample-barcoded 5' primer served in a second PCR lasting about 7 to 11 cycles. TCRdb reprocessed the 5' RACE reads via MiXCR and lists one record per CDR3 protein. Altogether about 970,000 distinct CDR3 sequences are present, roughly half being singletons, with the ten largest covering over 20%. The sample taken for sequencing was blood. These receptors all stem from a woman aged 55-75 years in good health.

The J gene is TRBJ1-6, the V gene TRBV12-3 or TRBV12-4; 9 nucleotides align to TRBD1. V lost 8 bases to trimming and J lost 10 bases; unmatched junction nucleotides: 6. The CDR3 sequence is 13 residues long. Here the CDR3 reads CASQTGGSSPLHF. The CDR3 DNA is TGTGCCAGCCAAACAGGGGGCTCGTCACCCCTCCACTTT.

The chain recombines TRBV6-2 or TRBV6-3 with TRBJ2-2; 8 bases fit TRBD2. The ends lost 4 bases at V and 6 bases at J; junction bases unmatched: 7. The germline gives CDR1 MNHEY, CDR2 SVGEGT. The CDR3 extends over 15 amino acids. CDR3 DNA sequence: TGTGCCAGCAGTTTGGGTAGCGGGGCTTCCGGGGAGCTGTTTTTT. Translated, it gives CASSLGSGASGELFF.

This rearrangement joins TRBV24-1 to TRBJ2-5; TRBD2 is a possible D gene (6 bases). From germline, CDR1 is KGHDR and CDR2 SFDVKD. CDR3 size: 14 residues. Trimming took 4 bases from V and 11 from J, leaving 19 bases between them. The CDR3 sequence: CATSEAGGDPEQYF. CDR3 DNA: TGTGCCACCAGTGAAGCAGGCGGGGACCCGGAGCAGTACTTC.

V and J are TRBV6-6 and TRBJ1-1, with D perhaps TRBD1 (5 bases). This CDR3 has 15 residues. Looked up from germline, CDR1 is MNHNY and CDR2 is SVGAGI (reference sequence). The ends were cut back, 5 bases at V and 1 base at J, with 14 bases in the middle. This CDR3 is CASSRSREENTEAFF. The CDR3 DNA reads as TGTGCCAGCAGTAGGTCCAGGGAAGAGAACACTGAAGCTTTCTTT.

V usage is TRBV28 and J usage is TRBJ1-2; possible D gene TRBD1, 5 bases. This CDR3 spans 14 amino acids. The germline V gene has CDR1 MDHEN and CDR2 SYDVKM. Between the trimmed V and J ends, which lost 7 bases and 2 bases, there was a span of 14 bases. As DNA, the CDR3 is TGTGCCAGCACCACAGACTGGGGCAACTATGGCTACACCTTC. As protein: CASTTDWGNYGYTF.

With respect to this clonotype: At one boundary the junction diverges from the germline segment, which might be a read error. V gene TRBV9 combines with J gene TRBJ2-3, with unresolved D. CDR3 length equals 17 residues. In germline, CDR1 is SGDLS, CDR2 YYNGEE. Here the CDR3 reads CVSSVEGGPASTDTQYF. The CDR3, as DNA: TGTGTCAGCAGCGTAGAAGGTGGACCGGCGAGCACAGATACGCAGTATTTT.

CDR3 in amino acids: CASSLDSPSIMNTEAFF. The CDR3 bases are TGTGCCAGCAGCCTGGACAGCCCTAGTATCATGAACACTGAAGCTTTCTTT. The chain joins TRBV7-3 to TRBJ1-1; a weak D match, TRBD1 (6 bases). The germline CDR1 and CDR2 sequences are SGHTA and FQGTGA. This CDR3 region has 17 residues. V dropped 5 bases and J dropped 0 bases, with 19 bases sitting between them.

This clonotype appeared a single time. The J gene is TRBJ2-1, the V gene TRBV11-2, with 15 bases aligning to TRBD2. The CDR3 sequence is 18 residues long. The germline V gene encodes CDR1 SGHAT and CDR2 FQNNGV. The ends lost 5 bases at V and 5 bases at J; junction bases unmatched: 10. The DNA of the CDR3 is TGTGCCAGCAGCAGGACTAGCGGGAGGGCCGGTCCGCACAATGAGCAGTTCTTC. As protein: CASSRTSGRAGPHNEQFF.

The gene calls are TRBV9 and TRBJ2-5; D possibly matches TRBD1 or TRBD2 (6 bases each). The CDR3 sequence is 13 residues long. V shed 3 bases and J shed 11 bases, with 17 bases lying between them. Germline CDR1 reads SGDLS; CDR2 reads YYNGEE. The DNA for the CDR3 is TGTGCCAGCAGCGGGGGAGGACAGTATGAGCAGTACTTC. Its translation is CASSGGGQYEQYF. The variable domain in full, completed from reference TRBV9 and TRBJ2-5, reads DSGVTQTPKHLITATGQRVTLRCSPRSGDLSVYWYQQSLDQGLQFLIQYYNGEERAKGNILERFSAQQFPDLHSELNLSSLELGDSALYFCASSGGGQYEQYFGPGTRLLVL.

This clonotype was counted between two and nine times. This chain links TRBV15 with TRBJ2-4, with D perhaps assigned TRBD1 or TRBD2 (5 bases each). The DNA end favors TRBJ2-5, so the J call may be wrong. Germline CDR1 is LNHNV and CDR2 is YYDKDF (reference sequence). The CDR3 extends over 14 amino acids. CDR3 sequence reads: CATSRGEGVETQYF. For the CDR3, the DNA is TGTGCCACCAGCAGGGGGGAAGGGGTAGAGACCCAGTACTTC.

The chain couples TRBV9 to TRBJ2-1; D is undetermined. The V end lost 0 bases, the J end lost 5 bases, and 9 bases lay between the germline ends. The germline gives CDR1 SGDLS, CDR2 YYNGEE. The CDR3 covers 14 residues. CDR3 in DNA: TGTGCCAGCAGCGTAGTGTCGGTAAACAATGAGCAGTTCTTC. It is translated as CASSVVSVNNEQFF.

The sample holds many counts of this clonotype. The V gene is TRBV11-2, the J gene TRBJ2-7, with no clear D. Germline V gives CDR1 SGHAT, CDR2 FQNNGV. Trimming stripped 3 bases from V and 0 bases from J, with 9 bases between. This CDR3 is 14 amino acids long. This CDR3 reads CASSLTGSSYEQYF. CDR3 bases: TGTGCCAGCAGCTTGACGGGCAGCTCCTACGAGCAGTACTTC. Full variable domain (remainder filled in from reference TRBV11-2 and TRBJ2-7): EAGVAQSPRYKIIEKRQSVAFWCNPISGHATLYWYQQILGQGPKLLIQFQNNGVVDDSQLPKDRFSAERLKGVDSTLKIQPAKLEDSAVYLCASSLTGSSYEQYFGPGTRLTVT.

This chain uses TRBV11-3 with TRBJ2-3, with D maybe TRBD2 (5 bases). Germline CDR1 SGHNT, CDR2 YENEEA. CDR3 size: 15 residues. Trimming took off 6 bases at V and 2 bases at J, with 15 bases between the two ends. The CDR3 DNA is TGTGCCAGCAGTCATAAAGCGGCATCCACAGATACGCAGTATTTT. Amino acid sequence: CASSHKAASTDTQYF. Variable domain in full (rest from reference TRBV11-3 and TRBJ2-3): EAGVVQSPRYKIIEKKQPVAFWCNPISGHNTLYWYLQNLGQGPELLIRYENEEAVDDSQLPKDRFSAERLKGVDSTLKIQPAELGDSAVYLCASSHKAASTDTQYFGPGTRLTVL.

Only one count was recorded for this clonotype. The genes are TRBV2 and TRBJ2-3, with 7 positions matching TRBD1. Germline loops: CDR1 SNHLY, CDR2 FYNNEI. This CDR3 region has 16 residues. Trimming removed 4 bases from V and 2 bases from J; junction bases left unmatched: 9. Here the CDR3 DNA reads TGTGCCAGCAGTGCCTATGACAGGGCAATCACAGATACGCAGTATTTT. It specifies CASSAYDRAITDTQYF.

This clonotype was picked up a small number of times. V gene TRBV5-6 combines with J gene TRBJ2-7, with no clear D. Trimming removed 4 bases from V and 4 bases from J, with 18 bases in between. The germline V gene encodes CDR1 SGHDT and CDR2 YYEEEE. There are 15 residues in the CDR3. Written as DNA, the CDR3 is TGTGCCAGCAGCACGGAGAGGAGCCGACCTTACGAGCAGTACTTC. Translated: CASSTERSRPYEQYF.

This clonotype was observed a handful of times. The V call is TRBV10-3, the J call TRBJ1-2; 7 nucleotides match TRBD1. The ends lost 6 bases at V and 4 bases at J; junction bases unmatched: 8. Germline-derived CDR1 and CDR2 are ENHRY and SYGVKD. This CDR3 has 14 amino acids. The CDR3 here is CAIRGTVGAYGYTF. CDR3 bases: TGTGCCATCAGGGGGACAGTTGGGGCCTATGGCTACACCTTC.

This sequence joins TRBV20-1 and TRBJ2-4, with TRBD2 matching 11 bases. The tail of the sequence fits TRBJ2-7 better, so the J call may be wrong. The CDR3 consists of 16 residues. CDR1 is DFQATT and CDR2 is SNEGSKA in the germline V gene (reference sequence). The CDR3 DNA sequence: TGCAGTGCCGAAAAAACCGGGACTAGCGGCACCTACGAGCAGTACTTC. Its translation is CSAEKTGTSGTYEQYF.

On this clonotype itself: A single base separates this from a much larger clone, so it may be a read error. The genes are TRBV5-8 and TRBJ2-1, with D maybe TRBD1 (6 bases). Germline V gene sequence: CDR1 SGHTS, CDR2 YDEGEE. Trimming pared 4 bases from V and 6 bases from J, leaving 17 bases between. The CDR3 runs to 15 residues. CDR3 loop: CASSLTGSLGNEQFF. The CDR3 nucleotides are TGTGCCAGCAGCCTTACAGGGAGCCTGGGCAATGAGCAGTTCTTC. The whole variable domain, remainder taken from reference TRBV5-8 and TRBJ2-1, is EAGVTQSPTHLIKTRGQQATLRCSPISGHTSVYWYQQALGLGLQFLLWYDEGEERNRGNFPPRFSGRQFPNYSSELNVNALELEDSALYLCASSLTGSLGNEQFFGPGTRLTVL.

The rearrangement joins TRBV20-1 to TRBJ2-5, with TRBD2 identical over 14 bases. Germline assignment: CDR1 DFQATT and CDR2 SNEGSKA (reference sequence). The CDR3 runs to 18 residues. J was trimmed by 11 bases and V by 0 bases; bases with no gene match: 17. DNA of the CDR3: TGCAGTGCTAGAGATCCGATTCATGGGACTAGCGGGAGTCGTGAGCAGTACTTC. Translating gives CSARDPIHGTSGSREQYF.

This clonotype has just one count. This chain connects TRBV18 to TRBJ1-5; TRBD1 might be the D (5 bases). Trimming took off 3 bases at V and 0 bases at J, with 15 bases between the two ends. There are 17 residues in the CDR3. CDR1 and CDR2 from the germline V gene are KGHSH and LQKENI. DNA of the CDR3: TGTGCCAGCTCACCTACCCAGGGAGAAGATAGCAATCAGCCCCAGCATTTT. Translated: CASSPTQGEDSNQPQHF.

Note on this clonotype: The DNA is omitted, as the CDR3 cannot be located on it reliably, and the CDR3 follows TCRdb's listing. The chain combines TRBV18 with TRBJ1-2; the table gives TRBD1 as D, unverified against the DNA. CDR1 and CDR2 from the germline V gene are KGHSH and LQKENI. The CDR3 comprises 17 residues, both ends counted. The CDR3 sequence: CASSPSLAVGPGYGYTF.

This sequence joins TRBV5-1 and TRBJ2-1; D call uncertain. V lost 0 bases to trimming and J lost 4 bases, with 11 bases between them. The CDR3 loop spans 15 amino acids. Germline lookup yields CDR1 SGHRS and CDR2 YFSETQ. For the CDR3, the DNA is TGCGCCAGCAGCTTGGAGTATTCGACTTACAATGAGCAGTTCTTC. Protein product: CASSLEYSTYNEQFF.

The chain combines TRBV29-1 with TRBJ2-2; 8 nucleotides align to TRBD1. CDR3 size: 14 residues. After removal of 3 bases from V and 5 bases from J, the junction contained 5 bases not matched to a gene. Germline V lookup: CDR1 SQVTM, CDR2 ANQGSEA. For the CDR3, the DNA is TGCAGCGTTGAGGGGCAGGGGGCGACCGGGGAGCTGTTTTTT. Translation gives CSVEGQGATGELFF.

This clonotype occurred many times. The chain joins TRBV7-9 to TRBJ1-2, with D unresolved. CDR1 SEHNR and CDR2 FQNEAQ come from the germline V gene (reference sequence). Trimming shortened V by 0 bases and J by 2 bases, and 7 bases separated the two germline ends. This CDR3 is built from 14 residues. The CDR3 sequence: CASSLAGGNYGYTF. Written as DNA, the CDR3 is TGTGCCAGCAGCTTAGCGGGCGGAAACTATGGCTACACCTTC.

V is TRBV28 and J is TRBJ2-1; 8 nucleotides match TRBD2. Trimming cost V 3 bases and J 5 bases; bases outside gene matches: 3. CDR1 is MDHEN, CDR2 SYDVKM, per germline. The CDR3 loop spans 14 amino acids. CDR3 DNA sequence: TGTGCCAGCAGTTTGCTAGCGGGTCACAATGAGCAGTTCTTC. Translation gives CASSLLAGHNEQFF.

This clonotype was recorded only once. Because it lacks the conserved phenylalanine or tryptophan at the end, this CDR3 is likely a read error. This chain links TRBV15 with TRBJ2-1; D perhaps matches TRBD2 (5 bases). With 3 bases removed from V and 8 bases from J, the gap between germline ends came to 17 bases. Germline V lookup: CDR1 LNHNV, CDR2 YYDKDF (reference sequence). The CDR3 has 15 amino acids. The CDR3 loop reads CATSSPGDSVDEQFS. CDR3 bases: TGTGCCACCAGCAGCCCCGGGGATAGCGTGGATGAGCAGTTCTCC.

This clonotype was counted a few times. One junction end does not reproduce the germline sequence, and a read error may be involved. This CDR3 reads CASSQPSGNSYEQYF. CDR3 bases: TGCGCCAGTAGCCAGCCCAGCGGAAACTCCTACGAGCAGTACTTC. The rearrangement uses TRBV4-1 and TRBJ2-7; D may be TRBD2 (5 bases). CDR3 size: 15 residues. Looked up from germline, CDR1 is MGHRA and CDR2 is YSYEKL.

V usage is TRBV5-1 and J usage is TRBJ2-5; tentatively, D is TRBD2 (6 bases). The J call could be wrong; TRBJ2-7 is a better fit for the DNA end. CDR1 is SGHRS, CDR2 YFSETQ, per germline. This CDR3 spans 14 amino acids. CDR3 protein: CASSINSGAYEQYF. The CDR3 DNA is TGCGCCAGCAGCATAAATAGCGGCGCCTACGAGCAGTACTTC.

J is TRBJ1-2 and V is TRBV12-3 or TRBV12-4, with 8 bases fitting TRBD1. The CDR3 is 14 amino acids. V was clipped by 8 bases and J by 5 bases; unmatched bases: 10. In DNA, the CDR3 is TGTGCCAGCCTAAAGGACAGGGTTGGATATGGCTACACCTTC. Translated, it gives CASLKDRVGYGYTF.

The rearrangement links TRBV29-1 to TRBJ2-3, with 8 nucleotides matching TRBD1. J was trimmed by 5 bases and V by 1 base; bases with no gene match: 17. CDR1 and CDR2 from the germline V gene are SQVTM and ANQGSEA. This CDR3 is built from 18 residues. This chain's CDR3 is CSVEGGQGARVVEDTQYF. The CDR3 bases are TGCAGCGTTGAAGGGGGCCAGGGGGCGCGAGTTGTAGAAGATACGCAGTATTTT.